This T cell receptor (beta chain) was retrieved from a study of cytomegalovirus exposure and HLA in healthy donors. Study observations and caveats: CMV antigen specificity was confirmed in vitro for a few CMV-associated chains.

A note on this clone: The antigen remains unidentified. Other DNA sequences in the sample encode the same CDR3.

13 Jbeta primers and 60 Vbeta primers were used for the PCR. Sequencing was performed with immunoSEQ multiplex PCR; in TCRdb, only in-frame clones are kept and a portion is missing. The sample includes 200,000 to 250,000 clones. Trimming left V 1 base short and J 2 bases short, with 9 bases between. CDR3 length equals 15 residues. Germline CDR1 reads MNHEY; CDR2 reads SVGAGI. The sequence derives from a woman between 25 and 40 years old in good health and CMV-seropositive. The sample taken for sequencing was PBMCs. The chain links TRBV6-5 to TRBJ2-1; D unclear. The CDR3 sequence is CASSYFAETYNEQFF. The CDR3 DNA sequence: TGTGCCAGCAGTTACTTCGCGGAAACCTACAATGAGCAGTTCTTC.